The 7 T cell receptor beta chains given below trace back to one sample, sequenced in a study of blood T cells in healthy people across ages. A J-beta primer mix and a sample-barcoded 5' primer were used in a second PCR of roughly 6 to 11 cycles. TCRdb processed the 5' RACE reads anew with MiXCR; each CDR3 protein has one entry. The repertoire holds some 670,000 distinct CDR3 sequences, over 40% seen once, with less than 15% in the top ten. Sequenced material: blood. Every receptor here comes from a woman of 80 years or more in good health.

This clonotype was detected ten times or more. This rearrangement joins TRBV7-3 to TRBJ2-3; 11 bases line up with TRBD2. CDR1 is SGHTA, CDR2 FQGTGA, per germline. V was pared by 5 bases and J by 3 bases, with 13 bases of the junction left unmatched. The CDR3 length is 18 residues. The CDR3 DNA sequence: TGTGCCAGCAGCCCGGGGACTAGCGGCATGTTAATTACAGATACGCAGTATTTT. Protein product: CASSPGTSGMLITDTQYF.

The table lists this clonotype with a count of one. An end of the junction does not agree with germline; a read error may underlie this. This sequence joins TRBV12-3 or TRBV12-4 and TRBJ2-1, with 12 bases that match TRBD2. CDR3 size: 15 residues. In DNA, the CDR3 is TGTGCCGGCAGTACACTAGCGGGGGGATACAATGAGCAGTTCTTC. Protein: CAGSTLAGGYNEQFF.

This chain links TRBV18 with TRBJ2-1; 7 bases line up with TRBD2. This CDR3 contains 13 residues. Germline lookup yields CDR1 KGHSH and CDR2 LQKENI. V shed 6 bases and J 9 bases; nucleotides not matched to a gene: 8. CDR3 loop: CASSRETGGEQFF. CDR3 in DNA: TGTGCCAGCTCTCGCGAAACGGGGGGTGAGCAGTTCTTC.

Ten or more counts support this clonotype. CDR3 sequence reads: CASSHRTGQSGELFF. Here the CDR3 DNA reads TGTGCCAGCAGTCACCGGACAGGGCAGTCCGGGGAGCTGTTTTTT. This chain links TRBV6-5 with TRBJ2-2; TRBD1 matches 8 bases. V shed 5 bases and J 6 bases; nucleotides not matched to a gene: 8. Germline CDR1 is MNHEY and CDR2 is SVGAGI. The CDR3 has 15 amino acids.

This clonotype has at least ten counts. This chain uses TRBV28 with TRBJ1-4, with TRBD1 matching 8 bases. Germline loops: CDR1 MDHEN, CDR2 SYDVKM. There are 13 residues in the CDR3. J gave up 7 bases and V 6 bases, and 4 bases lay outside the gene matches. The CDR3 nucleotides are TGTGCCAGCAGCAGGGGGCGGGGTGAAAAACTGTTTTTT. Translated: CASSRGRGEKLFF.

Concerning this clonotype: This sequence may be a read error, since a much larger clone differs from it by one base. The CDR3 loop reads CASSLGVGAYEQFF. For the CDR3, the DNA is TGTGCCAGCAGCCTCGGAGTTGGAGCCTACGAGCAGTTCTTC. The chain recombines TRBV2 with TRBJ2-1; no clear D gene. This CDR3 has 14 amino acids. Trimming shortened V by 6 bases and J by 10 bases, and 19 bases separated the two germline ends. Germline CDR1 is SNHLY and CDR2 is FYNNEI.

This clonotype was found a few times. The V gene is TRBV7-3, the J gene TRBJ2-2; 10 bases line up with TRBD1. This CDR3 has 15 residues. V shed 5 bases and J 6 bases; nucleotides not matched to a gene: 6. Looked up from germline, CDR1 is SGHTA and CDR2 is FQGTGA. The CDR3 reads CASSVGTGEAGELFF. The CDR3 DNA sequence: TGTGCCAGCAGCGTCGGGACAGGGGAAGCCGGGGAGCTGTTTTTT.